These T cell receptor beta chains were read from a single sample in a study of cytomegalovirus exposure and HLA in healthy donors. Here immunoSEQ multiplex PCR was the method, and the copy in TCRdb shows in-frame clones only, minus some. The sample consists of more than 100,000 clones, more than 75% of them appearing once. The source material was PBMCs. The receptors here all came from a woman aged 18 to 35 in good health and CMV-seropositive. The CDR3 runs from the conserved cysteine through the conserved F or W. Each record gives: D gene, V gene, clone size, J gene, CDR3 protein, CDR3 DNA. The D gene is left open where the match is weak. Clone sizes are given selectively: once, few, many, or a class where the clone is expanded.

d_gene: TRBD1
v_gene: TRBV19
abundance: -
j_gene: TRBJ1-5
CDR3aa: CASSWTGGNQPQHF
CDR3nt: TGTGCCAGTAGCTGGACAGGGGGCAATCAGCCCCAGCATTTT

d_gene: TRBD1
v_gene: TRBV11-3
abundance: -
j_gene: TRBJ1-5
CDR3aa: CASSSPNDRVRKGNQPQHF
CDR3nt: TGTGCCAGCAGCTCCCCGAATGACAGGGTCAGGAAGGGAAATCAGCCCCAGCATTTT

d_gene: TRBD2
v_gene: TRBV6-6
abundance: -
j_gene: TRBJ2-1
CDR3aa: CASSYSRLAGKDEQFF
CDR3nt: TGTGCCAGCAGTTACAGCCGACTAGCGGGAAAGGATGAGCAGTTCTTC

d_gene: -
v_gene: TRBV18
abundance: -
j_gene: TRBJ2-1
CDR3aa: CASSGSVDNEQFF
CDR3nt: TGTGCCAGCTCAGGGAGCGTCGACAATGAGCAGTTCTTC

d_gene: TRBD1
v_gene: TRBV10-2
abundance: -
j_gene: TRBJ1-5
CDR3aa: CASSETSTGARQPQHF
CDR3nt: TGCGCCAGCAGTGAGACCTCGACAGGGGCCCGGCAGCCCCAGCATTTT

d_gene: -
v_gene: TRBV18
abundance: -
j_gene: TRBJ1-4
CDR3aa: CASSPLGGATNEKLFF
CDR3nt: TGTGCCAGCTCACCACTTGGAGGGGCAACTAATGAAAAACTGTTTTTT

d_gene: -
v_gene: TRBV9
abundance: once
j_gene: TRBJ2-3
CDR3aa: CASSGRRDTDTQYF
CDR3nt: TGTGCCAGCAGCGGCCGGAGGGACACAGATACGCAGTATTTT

d_gene: -
v_gene: TRBV2
abundance: -
j_gene: TRBJ1-1
CDR3aa: CASSVQVSSEAFF
CDR3nt: TGTGCCAGCAGTGTGCAGGTATCTTCTGAAGCTTTCTTT

d_gene: TRBD1
v_gene: TRBV27
abundance: -
j_gene: TRBJ2-3
CDR3aa: CASSLWGVDRGWTDTQYF
CDR3nt: TGTGCCAGCAGTTTATGGGGAGTGGACAGGGGATGGACAGATACGCAGTATTTT

d_gene: -
v_gene: TRBV6-1
abundance: few
j_gene: TRBJ1-1
CDR3aa: CASSESDTEAFF
CDR3nt: TGTGCCAGCAGTGAATCCGACACTGAAGCTTTCTTT

d_gene: -
v_gene: TRBV27
abundance: -
j_gene: TRBJ2-7
CDR3aa: CASRKLSPMSRPPDEQYF
CDR3nt: TGTGCCAGCAGAAAACTCTCCCCGATGAGCAGGCCCCCCGACGAGCAGTACTTC

d_gene: TRBD1
v_gene: TRBV29-1
abundance: -
j_gene: TRBJ1-2
CDR3aa: CSVWTGGNGYTF
CDR3nt: TGCAGCGTTTGGACAGGGGGCAATGGCTACACCTTC

d_gene: -
v_gene: TRBV5-1
abundance: -
j_gene: TRBJ2-3
CDR3aa: CASGGLTDTQYF
CDR3nt: TGCGCCAGCGGGGGACTCACAGATACGCAGTATTTT

d_gene: -
v_gene: TRBV6-1
abundance: -
j_gene: TRBJ1-5
CDR3aa: CASSRIGGVGQPQHF
CDR3nt: TGTGCCAGCAGCAGAATAGGGGGGGTTGGACAGCCCCAGCATTTT

d_gene: TRBD1
v_gene: TRBV5-6
abundance: -
j_gene: TRBJ1-2
CDR3aa: CASSPTGESYGYTF
CDR3nt: TGTGCCAGCAGCCCGACAGGGGAGAGCTATGGCTACACCTTC

d_gene: -
v_gene: TRBV4-1
abundance: -
j_gene: TRBJ1-3
CDR3aa: CASSQPPRDSGNTIYF
CDR3nt: TGCGCCAGCAGCCAACCCCCCCGAGACTCTGGAAACACCATATATTTT

d_gene: TRBD1
v_gene: TRBV6-6
abundance: -
j_gene: TRBJ1-1
CDR3aa: CASSYTQGTNTEAFF
CDR3nt: TGTGCCAGCAGTTACACACAGGGGACTAACACTGAAGCTTTCTTT

d_gene: TRBD1
v_gene: TRBV7-3
abundance: -
j_gene: TRBJ2-7
CDR3aa: CASSSGTGSYEQYF
CDR3nt: TGTGCCAGCAGCTCCGGGACAGGCTCCTACGAGCAGTACTTC

d_gene: TRBD1
v_gene: TRBV5-1
abundance: -
j_gene: TRBJ1-1
CDR3aa: CASSLQGGRGTEAFF
CDR3nt: TGCGCCAGCAGCCTCCAAGGGGGCCGGGGCACTGAAGCTTTCTTT

d_gene: -
v_gene: TRBV7-2
abundance: -
j_gene: TRBJ1-1
CDR3aa: CASSAEMNTEAFF
CDR3nt: TGTGCCAGCAGCGCAGAAATGAACACTGAAGCTTTCTTT

d_gene: -
v_gene: TRBV27
abundance: once
j_gene: TRBJ2-2
CDR3aa: CASSLAGTLNTGELFF
CDR3nt: TGTGCCAGCAGCCTAGCCGGGACATTGAACACCGGGGAGCTGTTTTTT

d_gene: TRBD1
v_gene: TRBV13
abundance: -
j_gene: TRBJ1-1
CDR3aa: CASSRDRNTEAFF
CDR3nt: TGTGCCAGCAGCCGGGACAGGAACACTGAAGCTTTCTTT

d_gene: -
v_gene: TRBV9
abundance: -
j_gene: TRBJ2-5
CDR3aa: CASSVGPGAETQYF
CDR3nt: TGTGCCAGCAGCGTAGGTCCAGGGGCAGAGACCCAGTACTTC

d_gene: -
v_gene: TRBV10-3
abundance: few
j_gene: TRBJ1-1
CDR3aa: CAISEFKNTEAFF
CDR3nt: TGTGCCATCAGTGAGTTCAAGAACACTGAAGCTTTCTTT

d_gene: -
v_gene: TRBV25-1
abundance: -
j_gene: TRBJ2-5
CDR3aa: CATTPREPAETQYF
CDR3nt: TGTGCCACCACACCTCGGGAGCCCGCAGAGACCCAGTACTTC

d_gene: TRBD1
v_gene: TRBV5-1
abundance: -
j_gene: TRBJ2-2
CDR3aa: CASSLTGGETGELFF
CDR3nt: TGCGCCAGCAGCTTGACAGGGGGAGAAACCGGGGAGCTGTTTTTT

d_gene: -
v_gene: TRBV10-3
abundance: -
j_gene: TRBJ2-1
CDR3aa: CAISVGNHNEQFF
CDR3nt: TGTGCCATCAGTGTCGGTAACCACAATGAGCAGTTCTTC

d_gene: -
v_gene: TRBV5-6
abundance: once
j_gene: TRBJ2-5
CDR3aa: CASSPNSLGSFQYF
CDR3nt: TGTGCCAGCAGCCCGAACAGTCTGGGGAGCTTCCAGTACTTC

d_gene: -
v_gene: TRBV2
abundance: -
j_gene: TRBJ2-3
CDR3aa: CASSRDSPITQYF
CDR3nt: TGTGCCAGCAGTCGGGACTCTCCGATTACGCAGTATTTT

d_gene: TRBD2
v_gene: TRBV5-4
abundance: few
j_gene: TRBJ2-7
CDR3aa: CASSRSGGSSYEQYF
CDR3nt: TGTGCCAGCAGCCGTAGCGGGGGAAGCTCCTACGAGCAGTACTTC

d_gene: -
v_gene: TRBV29-1
abundance: -
j_gene: TRBJ1-1
CDR3aa: CSALEGGWRNTEAFF
CDR3nt: TGCAGCGCCCTCGAGGGAGGGTGGAGGAACACTGAAGCTTTCTTT